The rows below give T cell receptor beta chains drawn from one sample of a study of the immune and genomic landscape of osteosarcoma. Generated by immunoSEQ multiplex PCR, the TCRdb table keeps only in-frame clones and is missing some. The sample includes over 350 clones, 70% to 85% of them seen just once. The sequenced material came from metastatic tumor tissue from the lung. The receptors come from a man aged 18 to 30 with osteosarcoma. Each CDR3 is given without its conserved first and last residue. Clone size, where shown, is once, few, many, or a class for clones that have expanded.

clone_size	j_call	v_call	cdr3_aa
.	TRBJ1-1	TRBV25-1	ASTPQGGASTEAF
.	TRBJ2-1	TRBV28	ASSLALGEQF
.	TRBJ1-2	TRBV2	ASSKTRDRGGGGYGYT
.	TRBJ2-7	TRBV7-2	ASSLEAASYEQY
.	TRBJ2-5	TRBV9	ASSVEQTKETQY
.	TRBJ1-2	TRBV14	ASSPGQGYGYT
.	TRBJ2-1	TRBV5-6	ASSLAIAGGSGEQF
hyperexpanded	TRBJ1-3	TRBV29-1	SVGTAGNTIY
.	TRBJ1-2	TRBV14	ASSQGGARIGYT
.	TRBJ1-5	TRBV5-1	ASSFEGDQPQH
.	TRBJ1-2	TRBV7-2	ASSLDNRGNDGYT
few	TRBJ1-6	TRBV15	ATSREGTGDSPLH
.	TRBJ1-2	TRBV14	ASSQTGRSGGYT
.	TRBJ2-7	TRBV9	ASSAEGTSGGRYEQY
.	TRBJ1-3	TRBV6-6	ASSPNDETSGNTIY